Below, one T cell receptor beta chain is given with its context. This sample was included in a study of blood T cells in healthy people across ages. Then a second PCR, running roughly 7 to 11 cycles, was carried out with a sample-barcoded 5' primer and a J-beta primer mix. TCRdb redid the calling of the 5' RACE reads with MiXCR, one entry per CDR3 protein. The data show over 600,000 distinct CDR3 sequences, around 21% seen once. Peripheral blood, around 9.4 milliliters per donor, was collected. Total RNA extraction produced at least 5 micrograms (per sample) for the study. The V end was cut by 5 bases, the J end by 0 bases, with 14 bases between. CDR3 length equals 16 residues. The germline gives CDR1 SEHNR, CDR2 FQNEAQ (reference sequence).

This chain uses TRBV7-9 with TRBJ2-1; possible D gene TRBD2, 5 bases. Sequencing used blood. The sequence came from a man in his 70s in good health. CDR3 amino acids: CASSPWVASSYNEQFF. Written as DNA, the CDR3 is TGTGCCAGCAGCCCCTGGGTAGCGAGCTCCTACAATGAGCAGTTCTTC.